Shown below are 18 T cell receptor beta chains from a single sample sequenced in a study of T cells in women clearing cervical HPV infection. Here immunoSEQ multiplex PCR was the method, and the copy in TCRdb shows in-frame clones only, minus some. The sample includes 30,000 to 40,000 clones. Sequenced: blood buffy coat. These receptors were collected from a woman between 18 and 70 years old with a cervical HPV16 infection that either progressed to CIN3+ or cleared (not recorded which).

Concerning this clone itself: The read finishes 3 residues shy of the CDR3 end, and the germline J gene is used to complete it. This chain joins TRBV11-2 and TRBJ1-1, with a tentative D call TRBD1 (6 bases). The germline gives CDR1 SGHAT, CDR2 FQNNGV. Between the trimmed V and J ends, which lost 5 bases and 4 bases, there was a span of 17 bases. There are 15 residues in the CDR3. CDR3 region: CASSPASGAGTEAFF. The covered CDR3 bases are TGTGCCAGCAGCCCCGCGTCAGGGGCGGGCACTGAA. Full variable domain (rest looked up from reference TRBV11-2 and TRBJ1-1): EAGVAQSPRYKIIEKRQSVAFWCNPISGHATLYWYQQILGQGPKLLIQFQNNGVVDDSQLPKDRFSAERLKGVDSTLKIQPAKLEDSAVYLCASSPASGAGTEAFFGQGTRLTVV.

Concerning this clone itself: The CDR3 end is not reached by the read, which stops 3 residues before it; the germline J gene fills it in. The rearrangement links TRBV6-1 to TRBJ2-3, with D maybe TRBD2 (5 bases). Per the germline V gene, CDR1 is MNHNS and CDR2 is SASEGT. The CDR3 sequence is 13 residues long. CDR3 DNA, as far as it was read: TGTGCCAGCAGTGCCACTACCGGGGAGACG. Its translation is CASSATTGET. The CDR3, in full, reads CASSATTGETQYF.

On this clone: The sequence runs out 3 residues before the end of the CDR3; the remainder is reconstructed from the germline J gene. J is TRBJ2-2 and V is TRBV29-1, with D tentatively TRBD2 (6 bases). Germline CDR1 SQVTM, CDR2 ANQGSEA. V dropped 7 bases and J dropped 1 base, with 16 bases sitting between them. CDR3 size: 15 residues. CDR3: CSAKWGEQNTGELFF. CDR3 DNA (partial): TGCAGCGCCAAGTGGGGGGAACAGAACACCGGGGAG.

As regards this clone: The read ends 3 residues before the CDR3 terminus; that terminus is restored from the germline J gene. The chain links TRBV7-2 to TRBJ2-3; 10 positions agree with TRBD2. Germline-derived CDR1 and CDR2 are SGHTA and FQGNSA. The CDR3 totals 15 residues. J was trimmed by 6 bases and V by 5 bases; bases with no gene match: 8. The chain's CDR3 is CASSTGSGGLDTQYF. The sequenced part of the CDR3 DNA is TGTGCCAGCAGCACCGGTAGCGGGGGGTTGGATACG.

CDR3 residues: CAWREGNEQFF. The CDR3 bases that were read are TGTGCCTGGAGGGAGGGGAATGAG. The chain joins TRBV30 to TRBJ2-1; D is perhaps TRBD2 (6 bases). The read halts 3 residues ahead of the CDR3 end, with the missing end drawn from the germline J gene. The CDR3 spans 11 residues. V dropped 3 bases and J dropped 7 bases, with 7 bases sitting between them. CDR1 GTSNPN and CDR2 SVGIG come from the germline V gene (reference sequence).

Concerning this clone: Read coverage stops 3 residues before the CDR3 terminus; the germline J gene supplies the remainder. This chain connects TRBV11-2 to TRBJ1-4, with D perhaps TRBD1 (6 bases). This CDR3 comprises 15 residues. Germline CDR1 reads SGHAT; CDR2 reads FQNNGV. The CDR3 bases that were read are TGTGCCAGCAGCTTACGGGGGGCGCACGTTTCACCA. Protein product: CASSLRGAHVSP. The complete CDR3 reads CASSLRGAHVSPLFF. The entire variable domain, with the rest obtained from reference TRBV11-2 and TRBJ1-4, is as follows: EAGVAQSPRYKIIEKRQSVAFWCNPISGHATLYWYQQILGQGPKLLIQFQNNGVVDDSQLPKDRFSAERLKGVDSTLKIQPAKLEDSAVYLCASSLRGAHVSPLFFGSGTQLSVL.

The sequenced part of the CDR3 DNA is TGCGCCAGCAGAGAACAGGGGCTAACTAATGAAAAA. This codes for CASREQGLTNEK. The complete CDR3 protein is CASREQGLTNEKLFF. This chain uses TRBV5-1 with TRBJ1-4; 7 positions agree with TRBD1. The read terminates 3 residues ahead of where the CDR3 ends, so the germline J gene completes it. The CDR3 has 15 amino acids. The ends lost 5 bases at V and 1 base at J; junction bases unmatched: 5. Looked up from germline, CDR1 is SGHRS and CDR2 is YFSETQ.

With respect to this clone: The missing CDR3 end, 3 residues past where the read stops, is filled in from the germline J gene. The gene calls are TRBV5-1 and TRBJ2-7, with D unclear. CDR3 length: 13 residues. V lost 0 bases and J lost 1, with 5 bases in between. Germline V gene sequence: CDR1 SGHRS, CDR2 YFSETQ. The chain's CDR3 is CASSLEGSYEQYF. Incomplete CDR3 DNA: TGCGCCAGCAGCTTGGAAGGGTCCTACGAG.

Of note for this clone: The read stops 3 residues short of the end of the CDR3; the missing end is completed from the germline J gene. The rearrangement uses TRBV2 and TRBJ2-2, with 11 bases that match TRBD1. Germline values: CDR1 SNHLY, CDR2 FYNNEI. The CDR3 totals 15 residues. The part of the CDR3 DNA that was read is TGTGCCAGTAGGGACAGGGGGGCAACTAATGAAAAG. This gives the protein CASRDRGATNEK. Given in full, the CDR3 is CASRDRGATNEKLFF.

As to this clone: The observed sequence ends 3 residues before the CDR3 terminus, with the missing tail filled in from the germline J gene. The V and J genes are TRBV19 and TRBJ1-4, with D possibly matching TRBD1 (5 bases). Trimming removed 5 bases from V and 9 bases from J, with 7 bases in between. Germline V gives CDR1 LNHDA, CDR2 SQIVND (reference sequence). The CDR3 totals 11 residues. The CDR3 is CASSQGKKLFF. Partial CDR3 DNA: TGTGCCAGTAGTCAGGGAAAAAAA.

About this clone: The read gets to within 3 residues of the CDR3 end, and the germline J gene fills in the rest. V and J are TRBV30 and TRBJ1-1, with a tentative D call TRBD1 (5 bases). Trimming stripped 2 bases from V and 4 bases from J, with 8 bases between. The CDR3 is 12 amino acids. Germline V gives CDR1 GTSNPN, CDR2 SVGIG (reference sequence). The CDR3: CAWSRGVTEAFF. CDR3 DNA, as far as it was read: TGTGCCTGGAGTAGAGGGGTCACTGAA.

With respect to this clone: The read halts 3 residues ahead of the CDR3 end, with the missing end drawn from the germline J gene. V and J are TRBV11-2 and TRBJ1-2; TRBD1 aligns across 9 bases. In germline, CDR1 is SGHAT, CDR2 FQNNGV. There are 14 residues in the CDR3. V dropped 1 base and J dropped 5; count of bases not matched to a gene: 2. CDR3 DNA (partial): TGTGCCAGCAGCTTAGGGACAGGGGATTATGGC. Protein product: CASSLGTGDYG. The whole CDR3 is CASSLGTGDYGYTF.

Details on this clone: The missing CDR3 end, 3 residues past where the read stops, is filled in from the germline J gene. This chain connects TRBV2 to TRBJ2-7; TRBD2 aligns across 7 bases. Germline V gene data show CDR1 as SNHLY and CDR2 as FYNNEI. This CDR3 has 16 residues. J was trimmed by 0 bases and V by 5 bases; bases with no gene match: 10. The CDR3 loop is CASSSPAGESSYEQYF. The covered CDR3 bases are TGTGCCAGCAGTTCCCCCGCGGGGGAAAGCTCCTACGAG.

In regard to this clone: The read stops 3 residues short of the end of the CDR3; the missing end is completed from the germline J gene. V and J are TRBV20-1 and TRBJ2-2, with 8 bases matching TRBD2. The germline V gene encodes CDR1 DFQATT and CDR2 SNEGSKA (reference sequence). J was trimmed by 3 bases and V by 3 bases; bases with no gene match: 3. CDR3 size: 14 residues. The sequenced CDR3 bases are TGCAGTGCTAGGAGCGGGAGTGACACCGGGGAG. Translation: CSARSGSDTGE. The full CDR3 protein is CSARSGSDTGELFF.

Points on this clone: The CDR3 end is not reached by the read, which stops 3 residues before it; the germline J gene fills it in. The chain joins TRBV7-8 to TRBJ2-2; D is unclear. The CDR3 has 14 residues. Germline CDR1 is SGHVS and CDR2 is FQNEAQ. Between the trimmed V and J ends, which lost 5 bases and 0 bases, there was a span of 7 bases. CDR3: CASSLTANTGELFF. The CDR3 bases that were read are TGTGCCAGCAGCCTAACAGCGAACACCGGGGAG.

About this clone: The read stops 3 residues short of the end of the CDR3; the missing end is completed from the germline J gene. V and J are TRBV10-3 and TRBJ2-3, with 7 bases fitting TRBD2. The germline V gene has CDR1 ENHRY and CDR2 SYGVKD. This CDR3 spans 16 amino acids. The sequenced CDR3 bases are TGTGCCATCAGTGAGCCAGCGGGGCGGGTCATTAGCGCG. This sequence encodes CAISEPAGRVISA. The whole CDR3 is CAISEPAGRVISAQYF.

Concerning this clone itself: The CDR3 end falls 3 residues outside the read, so it is completed with the germline J gene. V and J are TRBV19 and TRBJ1-5; D is undetermined. The CDR3 consists of 13 residues. V gave up 5 bases and J gave up 7 bases, with 12 bases separating them. CDR1 and CDR2 from the germline V gene are LNHDA and SQIVND (reference sequence). The sequenced CDR3 bases are TGTGCCAGTAGTGCTCGTTCGGGGCAGCCC. This encodes CASSARSGQP. The CDR3 reads in full as CASSARSGQPQHF.

Remarks on this clone: Sequencing ends 3 residues short of the CDR3 end; the germline J gene provides the rest. This chain uses TRBV20-1 with TRBJ2-3, with D possibly TRBD1 on 5 matching bases. Germline V gene lookup returns CDR1 DFQATT and CDR2 SNEGSKA (reference sequence). The CDR3 is made up of 11 amino acids. The CDR3: CSAWTKETQYF. The DNA read from the CDR3 is TGCAGTGCTTGGACAAAAGAGACG.